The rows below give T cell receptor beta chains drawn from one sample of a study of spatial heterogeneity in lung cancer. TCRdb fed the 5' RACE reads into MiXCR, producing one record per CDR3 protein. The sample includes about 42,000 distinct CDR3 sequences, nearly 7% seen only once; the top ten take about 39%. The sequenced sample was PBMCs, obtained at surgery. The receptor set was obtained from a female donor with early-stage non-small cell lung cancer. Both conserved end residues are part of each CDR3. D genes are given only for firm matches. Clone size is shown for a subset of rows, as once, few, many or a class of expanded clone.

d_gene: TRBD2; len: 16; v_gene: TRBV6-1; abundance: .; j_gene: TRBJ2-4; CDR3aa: CASSESSGGIQCIQYF; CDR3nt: TGTGCCAGCAGTGAATCTAGCGGGGGGATCCAGTGCATTCAGTACTTC
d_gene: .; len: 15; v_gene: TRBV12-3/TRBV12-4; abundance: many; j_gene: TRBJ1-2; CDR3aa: CASGLRDTFNYGYTF; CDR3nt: TGTGCCAGCGGCCTCCGGGACACCTTTAACTATGGCTACACCTTC
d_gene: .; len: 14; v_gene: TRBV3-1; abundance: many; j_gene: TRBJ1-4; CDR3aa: CATSGGGVGEKLFF; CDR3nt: TGTGCCACCTCCGGAGGAGGGGTAGGGGAAAAACTGTTTTTT
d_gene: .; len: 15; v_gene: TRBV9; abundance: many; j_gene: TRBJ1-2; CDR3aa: CASSVDRGLSYGYTF; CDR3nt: TGTGCCAGCAGCGTAGATCGGGGTCTTAGCTATGGCTACACCTTC
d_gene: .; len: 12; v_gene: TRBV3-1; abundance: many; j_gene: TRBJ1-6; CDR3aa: CASSQLNSPLHF; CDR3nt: TGTGCCAGCAGCCAACTTAATTCACCCCTCCACTTT
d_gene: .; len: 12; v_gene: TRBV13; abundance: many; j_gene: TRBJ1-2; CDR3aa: CASSYSRQYYTF; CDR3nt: TGTGCCAGCAGCTACAGTCGACAGTACTACACCTTC
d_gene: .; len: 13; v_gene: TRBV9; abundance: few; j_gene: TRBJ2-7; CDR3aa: CASGPGLGWGQYF; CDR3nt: TGTGCCAGCGGCCCGGGCCTCGGGTGGGGGCAGTACTTC
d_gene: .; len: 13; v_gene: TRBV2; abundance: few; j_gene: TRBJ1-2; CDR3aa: CASIADRNGGYTF; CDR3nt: TGTGCCAGCATTGCGGACAGAAATGGTGGCTACACCTTC
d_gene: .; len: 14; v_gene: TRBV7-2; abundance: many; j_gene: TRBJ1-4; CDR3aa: CASSFRGRGEKLFF; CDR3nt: TGTGCCAGCAGCTTCAGGGGACGCGGTGAAAAACTGTTTTTT
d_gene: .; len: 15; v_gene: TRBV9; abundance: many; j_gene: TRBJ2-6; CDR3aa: CASSVRVSGANVLTF; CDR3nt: TGTGCCAGCAGCGTAAGGGTATCTGGGGCCAACGTCCTGACTTTC
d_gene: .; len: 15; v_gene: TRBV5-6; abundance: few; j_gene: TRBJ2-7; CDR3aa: CASSLGPGVPYEQYF; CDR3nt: TGTGCCAGCAGCTTAGGGCCAGGGGTTCCCTACGAGCAGTACTTC
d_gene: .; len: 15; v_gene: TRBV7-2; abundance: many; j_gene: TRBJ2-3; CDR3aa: CASSLTGGRTDTQYF; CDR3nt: TGTGCCAGCAGCTTAACGGGGGGCCGCACAGATACGCAGTATTTT
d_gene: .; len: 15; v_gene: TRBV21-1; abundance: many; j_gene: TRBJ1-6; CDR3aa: CASSKAGTAVSPLHF; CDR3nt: TGTGCCAGCAGCAAAGCTGGGACAGCGGTTTCACCCCTCCACTTT
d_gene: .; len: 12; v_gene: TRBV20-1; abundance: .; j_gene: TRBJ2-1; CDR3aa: CSASRGSDEQFF; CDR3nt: TGCAGTGCTAGTAGAGGTAGCGATGAGCAGTTCTTC
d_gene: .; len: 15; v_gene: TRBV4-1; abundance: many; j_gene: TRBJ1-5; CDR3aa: CASSIRGDSNQPQHF; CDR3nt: TGCGCCAGCAGCATTCGGGGAGATAGCAATCAGCCCCAGCATTTT
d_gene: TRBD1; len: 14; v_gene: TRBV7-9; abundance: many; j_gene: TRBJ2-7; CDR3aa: CASSVRQGSYEQYF; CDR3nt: TGTGCCAGCAGCGTCAGACAGGGCTCCTACGAGCAGTACTTC
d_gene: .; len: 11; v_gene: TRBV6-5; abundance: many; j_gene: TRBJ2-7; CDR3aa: CASSRLYEQYF; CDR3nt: TGTGCCAGCAGTCGCCTCTACGAGCAGTACTTC
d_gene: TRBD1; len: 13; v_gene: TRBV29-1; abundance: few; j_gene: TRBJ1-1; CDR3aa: CSATRQGATEAFF; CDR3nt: TGCAGCGCAACCCGACAGGGGGCGACTGAAGCTTTCTTT